Following are 20 T cell receptor beta chains from one sample sequenced in a study of CD8+ T cells in alopecia areata. Sequencing templates came from extracted RNA that was reverse transcribed into cDNA. The data were produced by immunoSEQ multiplex PCR, yet TCRdb's version contains in-frame clones alone and is incomplete. This sample comprises under 350,000 clones, none seen once only. On the basis of CD4, CD8alpha, NKG2D, NKG2ACE and other markers, pooled cutaneous lymph node cells were sorted. Sequenced input: CD4+ T cells sorted from a lymph node. All receptors derive from a C3H/HeJ mouse with alopecia areata. These mice share the MHC haplotype H2-k.

In this sample, this clone turned up a few times. Each gene name is a mouse one. The CDR3 end falls 4 residues outside the read, so it is completed with the germline J gene. The gene calls are TRBV5 and TRBJ1-2, with D unclear. The CDR3 totals 15 residues. CDR1 is LGHNA, CDR2 YNLKQL, per germline (reference sequence). V shed 0 bases and J shed 0 bases, with 8 bases lying between them. The part of the CDR3 DNA that was read is TGTGCCAGCAGCCAAGATAGCGCAGCAAACTCC. Translating gives CASSQDSAANS. The entire CDR3 reads CASSQDSAANSDYTF.

A few counts support this clone. Genes here carry mouse names. The CDR3: CASRDWGGPGQLYF. Partial CDR3 DNA: TGTGCCAGCAGGGACTGGGGGGGCCCCGGG. V is TRBV19 and J is TRBJ2-2; 13 bases fit TRBD2. The read ends 4 residues early relative to the CDR3; the germline J gene fills the gap. CDR1 and CDR2 from the germline V gene are FNHDT and SITEND (reference sequence). Unmatched junction bases numbered 1, after V lost 5 bases and J lost 6 bases. The CDR3 sequence is 14 residues long.

Worth noting for this clone: Gene names follow the mouse nomenclature. The sequence runs out 4 residues before the end of the CDR3; the remainder is reconstructed from the germline J gene. The chain carries TRBV1 and TRBJ2-7; possibly TRBD2 for D (6 bases). Germline V gene data show CDR1 as NSQYPW and CDR2 as LRSPGD (reference sequence). The CDR3 sequence is 13 residues long. Trimming removed 3 bases at V and 2 bases at J, with 8 bases between. CDR3 protein: CTCSAWGTYEQYF. CDR3 DNA, as far as it was read: TGCACCTGCAGTGCTTGGGGGACCTAT.

This clone has only a few counts. Gene names follow the mouse nomenclature. The read ends 4 residues before the CDR3 terminus; that terminus is restored from the germline J gene. V is TRBV19 and J is TRBJ2-2, with D maybe TRBD1 (6 bases). Trimming cost V 1 base and J 0 bases, with 10 bases left between them. This CDR3 has 16 amino acids. Germline values: CDR1 FNHDT, CDR2 SITEND (reference sequence). CDR3 bases read: TGTGCCAGCAGTATATTGGGACAATCAAACACCGGG. Translating gives CASSILGQSNTG. The complete CDR3 protein is CASSILGQSNTGQLYF.

The table lists this clone with a few counts. Germline and genes here are mouse. With the read ending 4 residues before the CDR3 end, the germline J gene is used to fill in that end. The chain couples TRBV19 to TRBJ2-2, with 10 bases fitting TRBD2. V shed 2 bases, J shed 2 bases, and the junction held 0 bases outside the gene matches. Germline V gene lookup returns CDR1 FNHDT and CDR2 SITEND (reference sequence). This CDR3 has 15 amino acids. CDR3: CASSMDWGNTGQLYF. The sequenced part of the CDR3 DNA is TGTGCCAGCAGTATGGACTGGGGGAACACCGGG. The full variable domain, with the rest looked up from reference TRBV19 and TRBJ2-2, is GGIITQTPKFLIGQEGQKLTLKCQQNFNHDTMYWYRQDSGKGLRLIYYSITENDLQKGDLSEGYDASREKKSSFSLTVTSAQKNEMAVFLCASSMDWGNTGQLYFGEGSKLTVL.

This clone was seen a few times. The listed genes are named as in mouse. The observed sequence ends 4 residues before the CDR3 terminus, with the missing tail filled in from the germline J gene. This rearrangement joins TRBV5 to TRBJ1-1, with D possibly TRBD1 on 5 matching bases. CDR1 is LGHNA, CDR2 YNLKQL, per germline (reference sequence). CDR3 length equals 13 residues. Deletions cut 2 bases from V and 3 bases from J, with 7 bases between. CDR3 in amino acids: CASSQMGDTEVFF. The covered CDR3 bases are TGTGCCAGCAGCCAAATGGGGGACACA.

Notes on this clone: Mouse germline and gene names are used. The read comes to an end 4 residues before the CDR3 does, leaving the germline J gene to fill in the end. The J gene is TRBJ1-1, the V gene TRBV13-1, with 9 bases identical to TRBD1. V shed 2 bases, J shed 0 bases, and the junction held 5 bases outside the gene matches. Germline values: CDR1 NSHNY, CDR2 SYGAGN. This CDR3 has 16 residues. CDR3: CASSETGGRANTEVFF. The DNA read from the CDR3 is TGTGCCAGCAGTGAGACAGGGGGGCGTGCAAACACA.

This clone occurred many times. Gene names and germline match the mouse. With the read ending 4 residues before the CDR3 end, the germline J gene is used to fill in that end. This sample also contains other DNA sequences that code for the same CDR3. The chain recombines TRBV3 with TRBJ2-5; 11 nucleotides match TRBD2. CDR3 size: 16 residues. Germline CDR1 and CDR2: SNHLY and FYNGKV (reference sequence). The ends lost 3 bases at V and 0 bases at J; junction bases unmatched: 2. CDR3 sequence: CASSFGTGGNQDTQYF. The DNA read from the CDR3 is TGTGCCAGCAGCTTTGGGACTGGGGGTAACCAAGAC. Filled out from reference TRBV3 and TRBJ2-5, the complete variable domain reads GPKVLQIPSHQIIDMGQMVTLNCDPVSNHLYFYWYKQILGQQMEFLVNFYNGKVMEKSKLFKDQFSVERPDGSYFTLKIQPTALEDSAVYFCASSFGTGGNQDTQYFGPGTRLLVL.

There are a few counts of this clone. All gene names here are mouse names. CDR3 amino acids: CTCSADPQAYNSPLYF. The CDR3 bases that were read are TGCACCTGCAGTGCAGATCCGCAGGCCTATAATTCGCCC. V and J are TRBV1 and TRBJ1-6; D is ambiguous. Read data end 3 residues before the CDR3 end; the end is taken from the germline J gene. TRBJ1-6 is marked as an open reading frame, function uncertain. There are 16 residues in the CDR3. Trimming took off 0 bases at V and 2 bases at J, with 8 bases between the two ends. Germline loops: CDR1 NSQYPW, CDR2 LRSPGD (reference sequence).

On this clone: The genes are named according to mouse. Read data end 4 residues before the CDR3 end; the end is taken from the germline J gene. Other DNA sequences of this sample code for an identical CDR3. The chain links TRBV19 to TRBJ2-7, with 11 bases fitting TRBD1. This CDR3 spans 14 amino acids. Germline V gives CDR1 FNHDT, CDR2 SITEND (reference sequence). The chain's CDR3 is CASSIGTGGYEQYF. CDR3 bases read: TGTGCCAGCAGTATTGGGACAGGGGGGTAT.

In this sample, this clone turned up a few times. Gene names are mouse gene names. The CDR3 extends 3 residues past the end of the read, so its final part is completed from the germline J gene. The chain is built from TRBV19 and TRBJ1-6; D unresolved. TRBJ1-6 is annotated as an ORF whose role is uncertain. CDR3 length equals 13 residues. Trimming took 2 bases from V and 7 from J, leaving 7 bases between them. The germline V gene encodes CDR1 FNHDT and CDR2 SITEND (reference sequence). Partial CDR3 DNA: TGTGCCAGCAGTATTGAGAGGAATTCGCCC. Encoded protein: CASSIERNSP. The entire CDR3 sequence reads CASSIERNSPLYF.

This clone was seen a handful of times. Gene names follow the mouse nomenclature. The read comes to an end 4 residues before the CDR3 does, leaving the germline J gene to fill in the end. The chain carries TRBV1 and TRBJ2-5, with a tentative D call TRBD2 (7 bases). With 3 bases removed from V and 1 base from J, the gap between germline ends came to 11 bases. This CDR3 is built from 15 residues. CDR1 and CDR2 (germline): NSQYPW, LRSPGD (reference sequence). The chain's CDR3 is CTCSAGGRDQDTQYF. The sequenced CDR3 bases are TGCACCTGCAGTGCTGGGGGGCGCGACCAAGAC. Full variable domain (rest looked up from reference TRBV1 and TRBJ2-5): VTLLEQNPRWRLVPRGQAVNLRCILKNSQYPWMSWYQQDLQKQLQWLFTLRSPGDKEVKSLPGADYLATRVTDTELRLQVANMSQGRTLYCTCSAGGRDQDTQYFGPGTRLLVL.

As concerns this clone: The listed genes are named as in mouse. The DNA ends 4 residues before the CDR3 does, and the rest of the CDR3 is filled in from the germline J gene. Other nucleotide sequences in the sample specify the same CDR3. The genes are TRBV13-1 and TRBJ2-5; the D is unclear. Germline V gene data show CDR1 as NSHNY and CDR2 as SYGAGN. CDR3 size: 14 residues. Trimming pared 0 bases from V and 0 bases from J, leaving 5 bases between. The covered CDR3 bases are TGTGCCAGCAGTGATGCTGTTAACCAAGAC. Protein sequence: CASSDAVNQD. The whole CDR3 protein reads CASSDAVNQDTQYF.

There are a few counts of this clone. The genes are named according to mouse. The DNA ends 4 residues before the CDR3 does, and the rest of the CDR3 is filled in from the germline J gene. The chain combines TRBV19 with TRBJ1-1, with 9 bases aligning to TRBD1. Germline V gene data show CDR1 as FNHDT and CDR2 as SITEND (reference sequence). The CDR3 covers 13 residues. CDR3 in amino acids: CASSIPTGGEVFF. The DNA read from the CDR3 is TGTGCCAGCAGTATCCCGACAGGGGGA.

With respect to this clone: Germline and genes: mouse. The read ends 4 residues shy of where the CDR3 ends; the end is completed using the germline J gene. This rearrangement joins TRBV1 to TRBJ2-3, with a tentative D call TRBD1 (6 bases). Between the trimmed V and J ends, which lost 4 bases and 3 bases, there was a span of 11 bases. Germline V gene lookup returns CDR1 NSQYPW and CDR2 LRSPGD (reference sequence). The CDR3 sequence is 14 residues long. CDR3 loop: CTCSDTGTAETLYF. The CDR3 bases that were read are TGCACCTGCAGTGACACCGGGACAGCAGAA. The full variable domain, rest sourced from reference TRBV1 and TRBJ2-3, is VTLLEQNPRWRLVPRGQAVNLRCILKNSQYPWMSWYQQDLQKQLQWLFTLRSPGDKEVKSLPGADYLATRVTDTELRLQVANMSQGRTLYCTCSDTGTAETLYFGSGTRLTVL.

This clone was seen only a few times. Gene names and germline refer to mouse. With the read ending 4 residues before the CDR3 end, the germline J gene is used to fill in that end. The chain links TRBV1 to TRBJ2-5; the match to TRBD2 covers 13 bases. The CDR3 has 15 residues. J gave up 3 bases and V 6 bases, and 3 bases lay outside the gene matches. The germline CDR1 and CDR2 sequences are NSQYPW and LRSPGD (reference sequence). The CDR3 bases that were read are TGCACCTGCAGGCCGGGACTGGGGGGGCAAGAC. Protein product: CTCRPGLGGQD. The full-length CDR3 reads as CTCRPGLGGQDTQYF.

In the case of this clone: Mouse gene names and germline throughout. From the germline J gene comes the end of the CDR3, since the read stops 4 residues before it. The V gene is TRBV19, the J gene TRBJ2-7; D may be TRBD1 (6 bases). Germline V gene data show CDR1 as FNHDT and CDR2 as SITEND (reference sequence). The CDR3 is 14 amino acids. The V end lost 5 bases, the J end lost 0 bases, and 12 bases lay between the germline ends. Incomplete CDR3 DNA: TGTGCCAGCAGCGTCCGGGACACCTCCTAT. Amino acids: CASSVRDTSY. The CDR3 in its entirety is CASSVRDTSYEQYF.

Remarks on this clone: Gene labels here are mouse ones. The read comes to an end 4 residues before the CDR3 does, leaving the germline J gene to fill in the end. Other DNA sequences of this sample code for an identical CDR3. The V and J genes are TRBV19 and TRBJ2-1, with TRBD2 identical over 7 bases. Losses at the gene ends were 4 bases for V and 3 bases for J; bases not matched to a gene: 1. The CDR3 length is 13 residues. Germline values: CDR1 FNHDT, CDR2 SITEND (reference sequence). This chain's CDR3 is CASSRTGYAEQFF. The CDR3 bases that were read are TGTGCCAGCAGTCGGACTGGCTATGCT.

This clone was seen a handful of times. Gene names are mouse gene names. Read data end 4 residues before the CDR3 end; the end is taken from the germline J gene. The chain employs TRBV5 and TRBJ2-3; possibly TRBD2 for D (7 bases). Germline V lookup: CDR1 LGHNA, CDR2 YNLKQL (reference sequence). The CDR3 runs 16 residues. V was pared by 0 bases and J by 2 bases, with 12 bases between. The CDR3 DNA, read in part, is TGTGCCAGCAGCCAAGACCGGGGGGCTGATGCAGAA. This sequence encodes CASSQDRGADAE. The CDR3, in full, reads CASSQDRGADAETLYF.

Remarks on this clone: The listed genes are named as in mouse. The read finishes 4 residues shy of the CDR3 end, and the germline J gene is used to complete it. Different DNA sequences within this sample yield the same CDR3. The chain joins TRBV19 to TRBJ1-1, with D unresolved. The CDR3 length is 13 residues. Germline values: CDR1 FNHDT, CDR2 SITEND (reference sequence). V was pared by 2 bases and J by 0 bases, with 5 bases between. CDR3 DNA, as far as it was read: TGTGCCAGCAGTATTGGGGCAAACACA. Protein product: CASSIGANT. The whole CDR3 protein reads CASSIGANTEVFF.